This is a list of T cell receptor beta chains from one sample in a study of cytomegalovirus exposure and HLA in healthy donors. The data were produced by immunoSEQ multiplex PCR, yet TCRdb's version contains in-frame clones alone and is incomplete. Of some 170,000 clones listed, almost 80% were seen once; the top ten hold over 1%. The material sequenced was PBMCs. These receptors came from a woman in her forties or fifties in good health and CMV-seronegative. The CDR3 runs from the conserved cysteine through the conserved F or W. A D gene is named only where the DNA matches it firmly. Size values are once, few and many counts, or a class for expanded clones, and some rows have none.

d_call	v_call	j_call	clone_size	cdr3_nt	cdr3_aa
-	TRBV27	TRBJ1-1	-	TGTGCCAGCAGTCCCAGGCGCGAACTTGCAGCTTTCTTT	CASSPRRELAAFF
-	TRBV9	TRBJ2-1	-	TGTGCCAGCAGCGTAGCCCTAGGGGAAGGCTCCTACAATGAGCAGTTCTTC	CASSVALGEGSYNEQFF
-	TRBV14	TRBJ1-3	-	TGTGCCAGCAGCCCGTGGGGGCTTACTGGAAACACCATATATTTT	CASSPWGLTGNTIYF
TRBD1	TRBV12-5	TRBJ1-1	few	TGTGCTAGTTCCAGACAGGGAGAGTACACTGAAGCTTTCTTT	CASSRQGEYTEAFF
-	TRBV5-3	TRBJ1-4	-	TGTGCCCCTTCGTCGAGGAGTGAAGTTGAAAAACTGTTTTTT	CAPSSRSEVEKLFF
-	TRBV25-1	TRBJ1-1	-	TGTGCCAGCACTTTAGAGGCGGGGACTGAAGCTTTCTTT	CASTLEAGTEAFF
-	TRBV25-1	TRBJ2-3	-	TGTGCCAGCAGTGACAGGGGTTACACAGATACGCAGTATTTT	CASSDRGYTDTQYF
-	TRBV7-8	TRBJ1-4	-	TGTGCCAGCAGCCGCCGACAGCCTAATGAAAAACTGTTTTTT	CASSRRQPNEKLFF
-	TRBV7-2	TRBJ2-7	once	TGTGCCAGCAGCTTAGAAGGCAGGGCTATAACCTACGAGCAGTACTTC	CASSLEGRAITYEQYF
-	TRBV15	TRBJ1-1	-	TGTGCCACCAGCAGAGTGGGCTACTTTTACGAGTCAGAGGCGGGTGAAGCTTTCTTT	CATSRVGYFYESEAGEAFF
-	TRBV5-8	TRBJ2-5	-	TGTGCCAGCAGCTTGGCCAGGGTCGGGACCCAGTACTTC	CASSLARVGTQYF
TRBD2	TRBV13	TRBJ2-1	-	TGTGCCAGCAGCTCAGGGGTGGCGGGAGGTTACAATGAGCAGTTCTTC	CASSSGVAGGYNEQFF
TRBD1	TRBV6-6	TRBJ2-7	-	TGTGCCAGCAGTTCCCGGGACAGGGGCCAAGAGCAGTACTTC	CASSSRDRGQEQYF
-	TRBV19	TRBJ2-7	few	TGTGCCAGTAGTCCATCCAGGGTACCGAGCTCCTACGAGCAGTACTTC	CASSPSRVPSSYEQYF
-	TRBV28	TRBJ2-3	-	TGTGCCAGCAGTTTGTCAGGGGATACGCAGTATTTT	CASSLSGDTQYF
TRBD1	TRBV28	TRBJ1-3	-	TGTGCCAGCAGTTTACCGGGACAGGGGGCGAGAAACACCATATATTTT	CASSLPGQGARNTIYF
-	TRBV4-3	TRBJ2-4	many	TGCGCCAGCAGCCGGAAAGCCACTAATCAAAATCCCGAAGCCAAAAACATTCAGTACTTC	CASSRKATNQNPEAKNIQYF
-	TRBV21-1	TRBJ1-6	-	TGTGCCAGCAGCAAAGTTTGCGGGTTTTATAATTCACCCCTCCACTTT	CASSKVCGFYNSPLHF
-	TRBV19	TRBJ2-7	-	TGTGCCAGTAGTATCCAGGGGCCCTACGAGCAGTACTTC	CASSIQGPYEQYF
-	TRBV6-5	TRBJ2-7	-	TGTGCCAGCAGTTACTCGACCGGGAGCGAGCAGTACTTC	CASSYSTGSEQYF
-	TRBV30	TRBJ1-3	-	TGTGCCTGGAGCAGGACAGTTTCTGGAAACACCATATATTTT	CAWSRTVSGNTIYF
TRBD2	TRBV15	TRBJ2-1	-	TGTGCCACCAGCAGGCTAGCGGAAAACAATGAGCAGTTCTTC	CATSRLAENNEQFF
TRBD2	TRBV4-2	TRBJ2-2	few	TGTGCCAGCAGCCAAGATCGGGGGGTCGGGGAGCTGTTTTTT	CASSQDRGVGELFF
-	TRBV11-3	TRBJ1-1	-	TGTGCCAGCAGCTTTACGGGGAGAGAAGCTTTCTTT	CASSFTGREAFF
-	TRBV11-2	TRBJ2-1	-	TGTGCCAGCGGACTTACGAAACGGTTAAATGAGCAGTTCTTC	CASGLTKRLNEQFF
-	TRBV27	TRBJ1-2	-	TGTGCCAGCAGTTTAGGGGGGGGAGCAGCTAACTATGGCTACACCTTC	CASSLGGGAANYGYTF
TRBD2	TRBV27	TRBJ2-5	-	TGTGCCAGCAGCCCCGGGACTAGCGGTAAAGAGACCCAGTACTTC	CASSPGTSGKETQYF
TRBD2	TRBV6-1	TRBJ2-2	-	TGTGCCAGCAGCCTAGCGGGGGACCGCGGGGAGCTGTTTTTT	CASSLAGDRGELFF
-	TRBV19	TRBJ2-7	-	TGTGCCAGTAGCCACACTACTGGCGCCTACGAGCAGTACTTC	CASSHTTGAYEQYF
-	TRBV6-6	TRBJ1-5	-	TGTGCCAGCAGTTACTCGAGGAGCCGTGGCAATCAGCCCCAGCATTTT	CASSYSRSRGNQPQHF
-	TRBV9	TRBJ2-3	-	TGTGCCAGCAGCCTAGGACAGTCTTACACAGATACGCAGTATTTT	CASSLGQSYTDTQYF
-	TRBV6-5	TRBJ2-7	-	TGTGCCAGCAGCCAGACCGGGAGCGGCGGAGAGCAGTACTTC	CASSQTGSGGEQYF
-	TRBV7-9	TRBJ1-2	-	TGTGCCAGCAGCTTTGGGGGCAGGGTTGATGGCTACACCTTC	CASSFGGRVDGYTF
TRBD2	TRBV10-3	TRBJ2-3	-	TGTGCCATCACGGGGGGACTCACAGATACGCAGTATTTT	CAITGGLTDTQYF
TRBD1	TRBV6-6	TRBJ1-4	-	TGTGCCAGCAGTCCTGGGACAGGGGATGAAAAACTGTTTTTT	CASSPGTGDEKLFF
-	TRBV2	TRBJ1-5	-	TGTGCCAGCGCTCTACGGCCCCAGCATTTT	CASALRPQHF
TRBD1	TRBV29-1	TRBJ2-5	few	TGCAGCGTGGGCCGGACAGGGGTGGGGGAGACCCAGTACTTC	CSVGRTGVGETQYF
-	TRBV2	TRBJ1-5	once	TGTGCCAGCAGTGAGGAAGGACTGGAGGTTCGGCCCCAGCATTTT	CASSEEGLEVRPQHF
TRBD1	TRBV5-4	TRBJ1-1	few	TGTGCCAGCAGCTCGGGACAGGCAGGGACTGAAGCTTTCTTT	CASSSGQAGTEAFF
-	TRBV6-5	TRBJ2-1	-	TGTGCCAGCAGACGACTAGTTTTAAGTAGTCATGAGCAGTTCTTC	CASRRLVLSSHEQFF
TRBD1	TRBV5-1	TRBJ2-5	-	TGCGCCAGCAGCACTCAGGGGACAGGGGAAGAGACCCAGTACTTC	CASSTQGTGEETQYF
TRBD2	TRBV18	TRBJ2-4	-	TGTGCCAGCTCACCGCGAGACCGGGAGGGCAAAAACATTCAGTACTTC	CASSPRDREGKNIQYF
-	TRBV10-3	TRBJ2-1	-	TGTGCCATCAACGCAGGGACCTACAATGAGCAGTTCTTC	CAINAGTYNEQFF
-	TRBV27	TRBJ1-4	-	TGTGCCAGCACCGGGGCAGGGACGGGAGAAGAAAAACTGTTTTTT	CASTGAGTGEEKLFF
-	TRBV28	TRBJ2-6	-	TGTGCCAGCAGTTTTGGCGGCCGGGGGGCCAACGTCCTGACTTTC	CASSFGGRGANVLTF
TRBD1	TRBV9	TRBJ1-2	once	TGTGCCAGCAGCGAGGAGAGGACAGGGCTCTATGGCTACACCTTC	CASSEERTGLYGYTF
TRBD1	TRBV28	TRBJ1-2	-	TGTGCCAGCAGTTTGGCTCTCCCCGGGACAGCTAACTATGGCTACACCTTC	CASSLALPGTANYGYTF
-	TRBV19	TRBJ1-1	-	TGTGCCAGTAGTATACGCCCCCAGGTTATGAACACTGAAGCTTTCTTT	CASSIRPQVMNTEAFF
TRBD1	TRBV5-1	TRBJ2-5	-	TGCGCCAGCAAACCGGGACAGCAAGAGACCCAGTACTTC	CASKPGQQETQYF
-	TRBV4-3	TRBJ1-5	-	TGCGCCAGCAGCCAAGATATAGGGGAAAGCAATCAGCCCCAGCATTTT	CASSQDIGESNQPQHF
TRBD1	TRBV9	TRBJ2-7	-	TGTGCCAGCAGCGGCCGACATACAGGGGGCGAGCAGTACTTC	CASSGRHTGGEQYF